These 31 T cell receptor beta chains share one sample of origin, sequenced in a study of blood T cell repertoires in COVID-19 (dated by TCRdb to about 2020). The library was produced with the immunoSEQ multiplex PCR assay. Imported from immuneACCESS, the table was reduced by TCRdb to in-frame sequences with V and J called. These copies leave out some clones; in studies compared against another copy, an unresolved V gene accounts for under half, and the cause of the remainder is not known. This sample is represented by approximately 170,000 clones; 70% to 90% of them were singletons. Around 8.6% of the sample lies in the top ten. Input material: peripheral blood. The receptors were sampled from a man aged 50 to 60 with active or convalescent COVID-19.

This sequence joins TRBV3-1 (or the pseudogene TRBV3-2) and TRBJ1-3, with D unresolved. In germline, CDR1 is LGHDT, CDR2 YNNKEL (reference sequence). Between the trimmed V and J ends, which lost 4 bases and 4 bases, there was a span of 17 bases. The CDR3 consists of 16 residues. CDR3 in DNA: TGTGCCAGCAGCCCAACCATCGCACAGAAAGGAAACACCATATATTTT. Protein: CASSPTIAQKGNTIYF.

The chain recombines TRBV29-1 with TRBJ1-1; 7 bases line up with TRBD1. With 3 bases clipped from V and 0 bases from J, the junction kept 10 bases outside the gene matches. The CDR3 spans 16 residues. The germline V gene encodes CDR1 SQVTM and CDR2 ANQGSEA. This CDR3 reads CSVEGAAQGVNTEAFF. In DNA, the CDR3 is TGCAGCGTTGAGGGGGCGGCGCAGGGGGTGAACACTGAAGCTTTCTTT.

The J gene is TRBJ1-6, the V gene TRBV19; D not certain. The length of the CDR3 is 14 residues. Germline-derived CDR1 and CDR2 are LNHDA and SQIVND (reference sequence). V shed 0 bases and J shed 7 bases, with 7 bases lying between them. CDR3 coding DNA: TGTGCCAGTAGTATAGATCAGGCGAATTCACCCCTCCACTTT. Protein product: CASSIDQANSPLHF.

The V call is TRBV19, the J call TRBJ1-5, with TRBD1 as a possible D gene (5 bases). The CDR3 spans 14 residues. Germline V gene lookup returns CDR1 LNHDA and CDR2 SQIVND (reference sequence). Trimming stripped 7 bases from V and 6 bases from J, with 16 bases between. The CDR3 loop is CASNRGEGGQPQHF. In nucleotides, the CDR3 is TGTGCCAGTAATAGAGGGGAGGGAGGTCAGCCCCAGCATTTT.

This clone was recorded only once. The CDR3 sequence: CASSPPTSIEQYF. The CDR3, as DNA: TGTGCCAGCAGTCCTCCCACTAGCATTGAGCAGTACTTC. This rearrangement joins TRBV28 to TRBJ2-7, with D tentatively TRBD2 (6 bases). V was clipped by 5 bases and J by 7 bases, with 15 bases between them. Germline values: CDR1 MDHEN, CDR2 SYDVKM. CDR3 size: 13 residues.

The gene calls are TRBV29-1 and TRBJ1-1, with a weak D call TRBD1 (5 bases). Trimming took 6 bases from V and 1 from J, leaving 6 bases between them. The germline CDR1 and CDR2 sequences are SQVTM and ANQGSEA. CDR3 length equals 11 residues. CDR3 DNA: TGCAGCGTCACAGGGAACACTGAAGCTTTCTTT. Translating it yields CSVTGNTEAFF.

This chain links TRBV7-9 with TRBJ1-3; a possible D gene is TRBD1 (5 bases). The V and J ends lost 5 bases and 0 bases respectively, with 14 bases between them. This CDR3 contains 16 residues. The germline CDR1 and CDR2 sequences are SEHNR and FQNEAQ (reference sequence). The CDR3 loop reads CASSHMGLDSGNTIYF. CDR3 nucleotides: TGTGCCAGCAGCCACATGGGACTGGACTCTGGAAACACCATATATTTT.

V usage is TRBV7-6 and J usage is TRBJ1-5; 8 bases are a match to TRBD1. The CDR3 length is 16 residues. The J segment lost 1 base and the V segment lost 2 bases, leaving 4 bases of the junction unmatched. Looked up from germline, CDR1 is SGHVS and CDR2 is FNYEAQ. The CDR3 coding sequence is TGTGCCAGCAGCTTATCAACAGGGGGGAGCAATCAGCCCCAGCATTTT. Translating it yields CASSLSTGGSNQPQHF.

This clone was detected only a few times. The V gene is TRBV4-3, the J gene TRBJ1-5, with D unresolved. The CDR3 runs to 17 residues. The ends were cut back, 2 bases at V and 0 bases at J, with 14 bases in the middle. Germline CDR1 is LGHNA and CDR2 is YSLEER. CDR3 in amino acids: CASSQLNSLYSNQPQHF. The CDR3 bases are TGCGCCAGCAGCCAACTAAACAGTTTATATAGCAATCAGCCCCAGCATTTT.

The chain combines TRBV6-6 with TRBJ1-6; 10 bases align to TRBD1. The V and J ends lost 4 bases and 8 bases, in that order; junction bases with no gene match: 2. The CDR3 runs 14 residues. Germline-derived CDR1 and CDR2 are MNHNY and SVGAGI (reference sequence). The CDR3 region is CASSWGTGDSPLHF. CDR3 nucleotide sequence: TGTGCCAGCAGTTGGGGGACAGGGGATTCACCCCTCCACTTT.

This clone has just a few counts. The chain is built from TRBV5-6 and TRBJ2-6, with 8 positions matching TRBD1. This CDR3 has 15 residues. Unmatched junction bases numbered 4, after V lost 4 bases and J lost 4 bases. Germline CDR1 and CDR2: SGHDT and YYEEEE. The DNA of the CDR3 is TGTGCCAGCAGCCGGACAGGGTCCGGGGCCAACGTCCTGACTTTC. Its translation: CASSRTGSGANVLTF. Full variable domain (missing parts from reference TRBV5-6 and TRBJ2-6): DAGVTQSPTHLIKTRGQQVTLRCSPKSGHDTVSWYQQALGQGPQFIFQYYEEEERQRGNFPDRFSGHQFPNYSSELNVNALLLGDSALYLCASSRTGSGANVLTFGAGSRLTVL.

The chain carries TRBV3-1 (or the pseudogene TRBV3-2) and TRBJ2-7; no firm D call. The germline CDR1 and CDR2 sequences are LGHDT and YNNKEL (reference sequence). The CDR3 consists of 11 residues. Deletions cut 4 bases from V and 3 bases from J, with 4 bases between. DNA for the CDR3: TGTGCCAGCAGCCTCCGCTACGAGCAGTACTTC. Its protein product is CASSLRYEQYF.

This clone has a handful of counts. The CDR3: CASSLSSGSSYEQYF. The CDR3 DNA reads TGTGCCAGCAGCTTATCTAGCGGGAGCTCCTACGAGCAGTACTTC. The V gene is TRBV11-1, the J gene TRBJ2-7, with 10 bases matching TRBD2. CDR3 length equals 15 residues. Germline V gene sequence: CDR1 SGHAT, CDR2 FQDESV (reference sequence). V trimming: 2 bases; J trimming: 0 bases; junction bases outside the gene matches: 1.

The chain uses TRBV19 and TRBJ1-3; a possible D gene is TRBD1 (5 bases). The V gene's germline CDR1 is LNHDA and CDR2 SQIVND (reference sequence). Trimming took off 2 bases at V and 0 bases at J, with 8 bases between the two ends. The CDR3 contains 15 residues. CDR3 protein: CASSIQGRSGNTIYF. CDR3 coding DNA: TGTGCCAGTAGTATACAGGGCCGCTCTGGAAACACCATATATTTT. The variable domain in full, completed from reference TRBV19 and TRBJ1-3, reads DGGITQSPKYLFRKEGQNVTLSCEQNLNHDAMYWYRQDPGQGLRLIYYSQIVNDFQKGDIAEGYSVSREKKESFPLTVTSAQKNPTAFYLCASSIQGRSGNTIYFGEGSWLTVV.

V and J are TRBV7-2 and TRBJ1-4; tentatively, D is TRBD1 (5 bases). Trimming shortened V by 2 bases and J by 3 bases, and 7 bases separated the two germline ends. The CDR3 runs to 14 residues. Per germline, CDR1 SGHTA and CDR2 FQGNSA. The CDR3 is CASSLPGANEKLFF. In nucleotides, the CDR3 is TGTGCCAGCAGCTTACCGGGGGCTAATGAAAAACTGTTTTTT.

In this sample, this clone turned up once. V is TRBV5-5 and J is TRBJ2-7, with 7 bases that match TRBD2. The CDR3 runs 15 residues. Trimming took 0 bases from V and 2 from J; bases not matched to a gene: 5. The V gene's germline CDR1 is SGHKS and CDR2 YYEKEE (reference sequence). The CDR3 DNA reads TGTGCCAGCAGCTTGGACTTGGCGGGGGCCTACGAGCAGTACTTC. This codes for CASSLDLAGAYEQYF. The entire variable domain, with the rest obtained from reference TRBV5-5 and TRBJ2-7, is as follows: DAGVTQSPTHLIKTRGQQVTLRCSPISGHKSVSWYQQVLGQGPQFIFQYYEKEERGRGNFPDRFSARQFPNYSSELNVNALLLGDSALYLCASSLDLAGAYEQYFGPGTRLTVT.

V gene TRBV28 combines with J gene TRBJ1-1; the D is unclear. The V gene's germline CDR1 is MDHEN and CDR2 SYDVKM. There are 10 residues in the CDR3. The CDR3 spells CAGVRAEAFF. In nucleotides, the CDR3 is TGTGCGGGAGTTCGAGCTGAAGCTTTCTTT.

The chain employs TRBV30 and TRBJ1-2; 12 bases are a match to TRBD1. This CDR3 region has 16 residues. Germline CDR1 is GTSNPN and CDR2 is SVGIG (reference sequence). Unmatched junction bases numbered 11, after V lost 5 bases and J lost 4 bases. The CDR3: CAWVSGTGGGSYGYTF. The CDR3, as DNA: TGTGCCTGGGTGTCCGGGACAGGGGGCGGCAGCTATGGCTACACCTTC.

V gene TRBV13 combines with J gene TRBJ2-7, with 7 bases fitting TRBD1. Germline V gene data show CDR1 as PRHDT and CDR2 as FYEKMQ (reference sequence). V dropped 3 bases and J dropped 5; count of bases not matched to a gene: 4. The CDR3 runs 13 residues. The CDR3 loop is CASSFGRGNEQYF. Here the CDR3 DNA reads TGTGCCAGCAGCTTTGGCAGGGGGAACGAGCAGTACTTC.

The chain employs TRBV12-3 or TRBV12-4 and TRBJ2-2; D gene uncertain. There are 13 residues in the CDR3. V shed 7 bases and J shed 9 bases, with 15 bases lying between them. The CDR3 nucleotides read TGTGCCAGCACCCATAGCACTCGTTGGGAGCTGTTTTTT. This translates into CASTHSTRWELFF.

This rearrangement joins TRBV5-6 to TRBJ2-7; perhaps TRBD2 as D (5 bases). This CDR3 is 15 amino acids long. Deletions cut 2 bases from V and 0 bases from J, with 12 bases between. Germline loops: CDR1 SGHDT, CDR2 YYEEEE. The CDR3 DNA follows: TGTGCCAGCAGCTTTTTCGCCGGGAACTCCTACGAGCAGTACTTC. Protein product: CASSFFAGNSYEQYF.

This chain joins TRBV28 and TRBJ1-5; 7 bases fit TRBD1. The germline CDR1 and CDR2 sequences are MDHEN and SYDVKM. CDR3 size: 15 residues. The J segment lost 3 bases and the V segment lost 8 bases, leaving 10 bases of the junction unmatched. The CDR3 coding sequence is TGTGCCAGCGGGACAGCAACGGTGAACAATCAGCCCCAGCATTTT. Translated, it gives CASGTATVNNQPQHF.

J is TRBJ1-2 and V is TRBV29-1; D may be TRBD1 (5 bases). This CDR3 spans 13 amino acids. Trimming cost V 7 bases and J 3 bases, with 15 bases left between them. Germline CDR1 and CDR2: SQVTM and ANQGSEA. The CDR3 nucleotides read TGCAGCGCCCGACAGAATATCTACTATGGCTACACCTTC. Its translation is CSARQNIYYGYTF.

This clone was seen a single time. The V call is TRBV28, the J call TRBJ2-3; 7 nucleotides align to TRBD2. The V gene's germline CDR1 is MDHEN and CDR2 SYDVKM. This CDR3 spans 14 amino acids. The V gene end was trimmed by 7 bases and the J gene end by 1 base; junction bases not matched to a gene: 5. In DNA, the CDR3 is TGTGCCAGCACTCCTCGGGGGGGCACAGATACGCAGTATTTT. Amino acid sequence: CASTPRGGTDTQYF.

The chain recombines TRBV6-5 with TRBJ1-1; tentatively, D is TRBD1 (6 bases). Per germline, CDR1 MNHEY and CDR2 SVGAGI. V was pared by 7 bases and J by 5 bases, with 14 bases between. CDR3 length: 13 amino acids. The CDR3 bases are TGTGCCAGCAAAGACAGGTCCTCGACTGAAGCTTTCTTT. Translated: CASKDRSSTEAFF.

J is TRBJ1-4 and V is TRBV6-6; D not resolved. This CDR3 region has 13 residues. V was trimmed by 9 bases and J by 5 bases, leaving 13 bases between them. Germline V gives CDR1 MNHNY, CDR2 SVGAGI (reference sequence). The CDR3 region is CASSGVENEKLFF. The CDR3 nucleotides are TGTGCCAGTTCGGGAGTTGAGAATGAAAAACTGTTTTTT.

This clone has only one observation. This chain joins TRBV29-1 and TRBJ1-4, with unresolved D. The CDR3 is made up of 15 amino acids. V lost 3 bases to trimming and J lost 3 bases, with 14 bases between them. The V gene's germline CDR1 is SQVTM and CDR2 ANQGSEA. In DNA form, the CDR3 reads TGCAGCGTTGAGCAGAACGCCAACCCTAATGAAAAACTGTTTTTT. It codes for CSVEQNANPNEKLFF.

Turning to this clone: Other DNA sequences in this specimen translate into the identical CDR3. V gene TRBV15 combines with J gene TRBJ1-3; possible D gene TRBD1, 6 bases. Germline V gene lookup returns CDR1 LNHNV and CDR2 YYDKDF (reference sequence). Between the trimmed V and J ends, which lost 0 bases and 4 bases, there was a span of 10 bases. The CDR3 has 15 amino acids. CDR3 residues: CATSRDRGGGNTIYF. The CDR3 DNA reads as TGTGCCACCAGCAGAGATCGAGGGGGAGGAAACACCATATATTTT.

This clone was recorded only once. The V and J genes are TRBV28 and TRBJ2-7, with D possibly matching TRBD2 (6 bases). The V end was cut by 11 bases, the J end by 5 bases, with 13 bases between. Germline CDR1 MDHEN, CDR2 SYDVKM. The CDR3 is made up of 11 amino acids. The CDR3 bases are TGTGCCTTCGGGGGTCGGAACGAGCAGTACTTC. Protein sequence: CAFGGRNEQYF.

V is TRBV27 and J is TRBJ2-2, with D possibly matching TRBD2 (6 bases). Per the germline V gene, CDR1 is MNHEY and CDR2 is SMNVEV (reference sequence). The CDR3 has 16 amino acids. V was cut by 0 bases and J by 7 bases, with 15 bases left in between. The CDR3 loop reads CASSLSEPGVGGELFF. The CDR3 bases are TGTGCCAGCAGTTTATCGGAGCCGGGAGTGGGCGGGGAGCTGTTTTTT.

This chain joins TRBV21-1 and TRBJ2-1; TRBD1 is the table's D call and was not checked against the DNA. TRBV21-1 is deemed a pseudogene. The CDR3 runs to 11 residues. CDR3 loop: CASTAGTSQFF. The CDR3, as DNA: TGTGCCAGCACCGCCGGGACATCGCAGTTCTTC.